The clone carrying this T cell receptor (beta chain) turned up a few times. Germline V gene sequence: CDR1 SEHNR, CDR2 FQNEAQ (reference sequence). The V gene lost 3 bases and the J gene lost 6 bases, with 11 bases spanning the gap. The CDR3 is made up of 13 amino acids. This record belongs to a study of T cells in narcolepsy. At the level of the study: Patients with NT1 or NT2 and healthy control donors were enrolled.

TCRdb keeps only in-frame clones here, not all; method: immunoSEQ multiplex PCR. The sample carries some 30,000 clones, roughly 87% recorded once. This sequence originates from a human donor with narcolepsy. The specimen sequenced was CD45RA- memory CD4+ T cells from PBMCs. The genes are TRBV7-9 and TRBJ1-2; a possible D gene is TRBD1 (5 bases). Here the CDR3 reads CASSLGPADGYTF. The CDR3 nucleotides read TGTGCCAGCAGCTTGGGGCCCGCGGATGGCTACACCTTC.